This T cell receptor beta chain was captured in a study of cytomegalovirus exposure and HLA in healthy donors. On the study more broadly: One earlier analysis, a look at about 179 million T cells, found more than 100 million unique TCR beta sequences.

With 60 Vbeta and 13 Jbeta primers, the PCR was carried out. Clones were read by immunoSEQ multiplex PCR, and TCRdb kept only the in-frame ones, dropping some. The sample carries 150,000 to 200,000 clones, roughly 75% recorded once. This clone occurred a few times. V gave up 4 bases and J gave up 5 bases; unmatched junction bases: 5. This CDR3 comprises 14 residues. Germline loops: CDR1 SGHRS, CDR2 YFSETQ. The sample comprised PBMCs. The TCR was taken from a man aged 18 to 30 in good health and CMV-seropositive. V and J are TRBV5-1 and TRBJ2-3, with 9 nucleotides matching TRBD1. In DNA, the CDR3 is TGCGCCAGCAGCGCGACAGGGGGGGAAGATACGCAGTATTTT. The encoded protein is CASSATGGEDTQYF. Variable domain in full (rest from reference TRBV5-1 and TRBJ2-3): KAGVTQTPRYLIKTRGQQVTLSCSPISGHRSVSWYQQTPGQGLQFLFEYFSETQRNKGNFPGRFSGRQFSNSRSEMNVSTLELGDSALYLCASSATGGEDTQYFGPGTRLTVL.